This T cell receptor beta chain derives from a study of response to subunit inactivated influenza vaccine (dated by TCRdb to the late 2010s). As for the study more broadly: Deep quantitative T cell receptor repertoire profiling was used in the study to track responses to a trivalent subunit inactivated influenza vaccine.

A distance of 12 bases separates the germline ends of V and J, which lose 2 bases and 0 bases respectively. Spanning cysteine to phenylalanine, the CDR3 consists of 15 amino acids. Of the read, only the CDR3 DNA is kept; its 45 bases are in frame from base 1. As encoded in the germline V gene, CDR1 is SQVTM while CDR2 is ANQGSEA. Preparation of the library involved RT-PCR. The instrument given in TCRdb is Illumina HiSeq 2500. The public reads were quality trimmed at Q25 with fastp and then assembled into clones with MiXCR by TCRdb, keeping productive beta chains. Every entry covers one CDR3 protein and lists the most common genes and DNA from its rows. This sample gives around 570,000 distinct CDR3 sequences in total; around 8% of them show up just once. The ten largest clonotypes hold 10% to 15% of the sample. Study-level results and caveats: It was suggested by the authors that each seasonal influenza vaccination may recruit only a limited number of new T cells.

For this clonotype: Its binding antigen is unknown. Within one base of it there is no much larger clone, and no base qualities were kept.

The rearrangement joined TRBV29-1 to TRBJ2-3, and possibly TRBD2, on 6 matching bases. The TCR sequence derives from a man between 50 and 75 years old who received an inactivated influenza vaccine. Donor details come from another sample of the same person, matched by shared clones. This specimen was PBMCs from blood, taken around 25 months after vaccination. The CDR3 region has the sequence CSVERTGDSTDTQYF. The bases read TGCAGCGTTGAAAGGACGGGGGATAGCACAGATACGCAGTATTTT.